This TCR beta chain was retrieved from a study of blood T cell repertoires in COVID-19. About the study: Samples came from the United States, Italy and Spain, spanning acute and convalescent COVID-19. T cells, B-cell-depleted T cells, or PBMCs supplied cDNA or gDNA.

Patients in Seattle were enrolled during active infection, then followed longitudinally. The V gene's germline CDR1 is SGHRS and CDR2 YFSETQ. Trimming cost V 0 bases and J 5 bases, with 17 bases left between them. The CDR3 is 16 residues long. As processed by the authors: Estimation of nucleated cell counts relied on the amplification of reference gene primers. Only in-frame clones appear in the TCRdb table, and some are missing; sequencing was by immunoSEQ multiplex PCR. Clone size and V and J calls were adopted from that table, with D and trimming inferred from the DNA. The data show 330,000 or so clones, with about 91% seen just once and approximately 9.9% held by the top ten.

V is TRBV5-1 and J is TRBJ2-5; TRBD1 is a possible D gene (6 bases). The sequencing input was peripheral blood. The clonotype comes from a man between 25 and 39 years old with COVID-19, enrolled during active disease. The DNA for the CDR3 is TGCGCCAGCAGCTTGGTAGGGGCAGGGGAGAGGGAGACCCAGTACTTC. This gives the protein CASSLVGAGERETQYF.